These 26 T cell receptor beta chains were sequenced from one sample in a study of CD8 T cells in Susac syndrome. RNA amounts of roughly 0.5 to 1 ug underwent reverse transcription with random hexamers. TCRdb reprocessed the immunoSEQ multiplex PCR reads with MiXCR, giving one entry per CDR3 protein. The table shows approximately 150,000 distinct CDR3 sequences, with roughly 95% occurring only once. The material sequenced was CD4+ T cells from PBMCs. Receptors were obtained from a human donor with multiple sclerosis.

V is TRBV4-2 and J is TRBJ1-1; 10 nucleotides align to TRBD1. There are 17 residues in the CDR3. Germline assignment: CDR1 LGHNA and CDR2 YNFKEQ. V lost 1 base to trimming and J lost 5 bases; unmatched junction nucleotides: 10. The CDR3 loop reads CASSQVTGTGVRTEAFF. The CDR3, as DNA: TGTGCCAGCAGCCAAGTAACCGGGACAGGGGTAAGAACTGAAGCTTTCTTT.

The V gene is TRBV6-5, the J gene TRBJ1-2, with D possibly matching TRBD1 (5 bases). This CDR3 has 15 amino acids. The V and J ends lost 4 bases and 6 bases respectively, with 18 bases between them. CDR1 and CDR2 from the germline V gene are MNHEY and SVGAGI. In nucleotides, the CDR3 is TGTGCCAGCAGTTTACGGGTGGGGCCCCTTCATGGCTACACCTTC. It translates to CASSLRVGPLHGYTF.

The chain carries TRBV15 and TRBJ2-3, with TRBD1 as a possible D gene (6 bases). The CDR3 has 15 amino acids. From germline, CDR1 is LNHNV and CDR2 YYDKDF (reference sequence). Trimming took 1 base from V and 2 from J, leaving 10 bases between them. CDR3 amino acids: CATSRGTDLTDTQYF. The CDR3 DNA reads TGTGCCACCAGCAGAGGGACAGATCTCACAGATACGCAGTATTTT. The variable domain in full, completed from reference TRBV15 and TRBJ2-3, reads DAMVIQNPRYQVTQFGKPVTLSCSQTLNHNVMYWYQQKSSQAPKLLFHYYDKDFNNEADTPDNFQSRRPNTSFCFLDIRSPGLGDTAMYLCATSRGTDLTDTQYFGPGTRLTVL.

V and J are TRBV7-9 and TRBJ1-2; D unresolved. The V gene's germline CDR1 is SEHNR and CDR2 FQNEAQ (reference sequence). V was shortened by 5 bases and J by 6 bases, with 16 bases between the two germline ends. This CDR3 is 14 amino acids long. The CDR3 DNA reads TGTGCCAGCAGCCCACTTGTAGGGTACGATGGCTACACCTTC. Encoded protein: CASSPLVGYDGYTF.

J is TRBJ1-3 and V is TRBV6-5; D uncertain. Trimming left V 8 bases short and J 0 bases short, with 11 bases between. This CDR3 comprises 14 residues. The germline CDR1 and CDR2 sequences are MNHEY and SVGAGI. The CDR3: CASAGGYSGNTIYF. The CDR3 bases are TGTGCCAGCGCCGGCGGGTACTCTGGAAACACCATATATTTT.

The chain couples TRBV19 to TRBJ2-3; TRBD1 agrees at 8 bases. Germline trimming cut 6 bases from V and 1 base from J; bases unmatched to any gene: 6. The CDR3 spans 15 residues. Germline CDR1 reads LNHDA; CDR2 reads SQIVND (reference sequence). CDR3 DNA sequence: TGTGCCAGTAGGACACTGGACAGGGGCACAGATACGCAGTATTTT. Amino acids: CASRTLDRGTDTQYF.

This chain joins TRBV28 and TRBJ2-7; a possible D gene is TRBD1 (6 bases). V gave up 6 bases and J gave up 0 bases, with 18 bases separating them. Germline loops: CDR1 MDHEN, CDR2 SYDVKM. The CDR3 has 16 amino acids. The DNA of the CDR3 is TGTGCCAGCAGCCATTCACTCGGGACACTCTCCTACGAGCAGTACTTC. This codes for CASSHSLGTLSYEQYF.

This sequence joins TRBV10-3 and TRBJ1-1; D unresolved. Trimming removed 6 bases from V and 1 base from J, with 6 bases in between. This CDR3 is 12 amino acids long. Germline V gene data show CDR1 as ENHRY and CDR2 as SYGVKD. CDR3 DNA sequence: TGTGCCATCAGGGACCCGAACACTGAAGCTTTCTTT. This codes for CAIRDPNTEAFF.

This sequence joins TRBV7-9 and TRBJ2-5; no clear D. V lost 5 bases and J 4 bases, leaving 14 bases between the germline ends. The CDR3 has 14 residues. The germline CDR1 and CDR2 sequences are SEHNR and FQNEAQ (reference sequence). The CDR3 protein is CASSSESLGETQYF. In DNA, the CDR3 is TGTGCCAGCAGCAGTGAATCCTTGGGAGAGACCCAGTACTTC.

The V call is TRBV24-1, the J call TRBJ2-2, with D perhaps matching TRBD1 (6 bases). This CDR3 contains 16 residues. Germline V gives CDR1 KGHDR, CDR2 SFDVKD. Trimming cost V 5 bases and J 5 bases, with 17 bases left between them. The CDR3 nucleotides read TGTGCCACCAGTGCCCCCTCGGCAGGGGATACCGGGGAGCTGTTTTTT. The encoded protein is CATSAPSAGDTGELFF.

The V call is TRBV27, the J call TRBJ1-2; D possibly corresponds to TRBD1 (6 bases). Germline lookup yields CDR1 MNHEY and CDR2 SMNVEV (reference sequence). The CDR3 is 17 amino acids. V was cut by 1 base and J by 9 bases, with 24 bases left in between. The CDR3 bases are TGTGCCAGCAGTTTATTAAGGGGGGGAGATGAACTTGGCAGCTACACCTTC. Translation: CASSLLRGGDELGSYTF.

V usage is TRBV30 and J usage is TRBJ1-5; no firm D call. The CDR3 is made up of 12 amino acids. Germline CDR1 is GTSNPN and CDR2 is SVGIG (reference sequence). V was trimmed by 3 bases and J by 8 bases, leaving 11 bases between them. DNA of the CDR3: TGTGCCTGGAGCCCAGGACTGAAGCCCCAGCATTTT. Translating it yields CAWSPGLKPQHF.

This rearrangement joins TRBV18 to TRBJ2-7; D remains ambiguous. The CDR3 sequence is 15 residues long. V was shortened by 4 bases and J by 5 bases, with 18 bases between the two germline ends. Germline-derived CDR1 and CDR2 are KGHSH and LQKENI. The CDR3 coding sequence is TGTGCCAGCTCACGACTTCCGGGCCCCGGGCACGAGCAGTACTTC. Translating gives CASSRLPGPGHEQYF.

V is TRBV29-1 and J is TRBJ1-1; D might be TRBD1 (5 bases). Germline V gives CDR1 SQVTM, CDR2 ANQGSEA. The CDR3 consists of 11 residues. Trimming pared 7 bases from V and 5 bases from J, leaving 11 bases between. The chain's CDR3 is CSGGIGTEAFF. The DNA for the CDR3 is TGCAGCGGGGGGATAGGGACTGAAGCTTTCTTT.

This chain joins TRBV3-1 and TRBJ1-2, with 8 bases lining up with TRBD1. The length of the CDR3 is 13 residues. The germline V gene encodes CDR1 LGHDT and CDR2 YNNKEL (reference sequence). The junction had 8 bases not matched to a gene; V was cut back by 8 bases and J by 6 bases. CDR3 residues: CASGLIQGDGYTF. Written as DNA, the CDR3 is TGTGCCAGCGGCCTCATACAGGGGGATGGCTACACCTTC.

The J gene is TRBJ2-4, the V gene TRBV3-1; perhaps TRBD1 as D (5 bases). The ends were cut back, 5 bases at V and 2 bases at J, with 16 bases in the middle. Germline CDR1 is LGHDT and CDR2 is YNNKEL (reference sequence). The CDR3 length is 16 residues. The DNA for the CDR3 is TGTGCCAGCAGCAAAGGCAGGGATTGGACCAAAAACATTCAGTACTTC. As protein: CASSKGRDWTKNIQYF.

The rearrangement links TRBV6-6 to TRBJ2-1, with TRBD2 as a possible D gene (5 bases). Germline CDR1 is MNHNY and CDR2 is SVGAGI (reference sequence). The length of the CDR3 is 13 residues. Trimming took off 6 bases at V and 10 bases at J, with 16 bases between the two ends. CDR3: CASSPLGVGEQFF. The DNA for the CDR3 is TGTGCCAGCAGCCCCCTCGGGGTTGGGGAGCAGTTCTTC.

The CDR3 DNA reads as TGTGCCAGCAGCAAAAGATCTCCAGGCGAATTCTCTGGGGCCAACGTCCTGACTTTC. It yields the protein CASSKRSPGEFSGANVLTF. The chain joins TRBV21-1 to TRBJ2-6. TRBV21-1 is a pseudogene segment. There are 19 residues in the CDR3.

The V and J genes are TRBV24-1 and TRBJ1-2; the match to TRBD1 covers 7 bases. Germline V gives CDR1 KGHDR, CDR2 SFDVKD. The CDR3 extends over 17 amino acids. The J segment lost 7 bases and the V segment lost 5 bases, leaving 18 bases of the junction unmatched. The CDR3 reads CATSAAGTAFVRGGYTF. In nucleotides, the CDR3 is TGTGCCACCAGTGCCGCTGGGACAGCCTTCGTGAGAGGTGGCTACACCTTC.

The CDR3 spells CSARRDRNYGYTF. DNA of the CDR3: TGCAGCGCCCGAAGGGACAGGAACTATGGCTACACCTTC. The genes are TRBV29-1 and TRBJ1-2; 8 nucleotides match TRBD1. This CDR3 region has 13 residues. Germline values: CDR1 SQVTM, CDR2 ANQGSEA. The V segment lost 7 bases and the J segment 2 bases; nucleotides outside the gene matches: 6.

CDR3 sequence: CASGASGTETQYF. The CDR3 DNA sequence: TGTGCTAGTGGGGCATCAGGAACAGAGACCCAGTACTTC. The chain links TRBV12-5 to TRBJ2-5; no reliable D call. V lost 6 bases and J 4 bases, leaving 12 bases between the germline ends. CDR3 size: 13 residues. Per germline, CDR1 LGHNT and CDR2 FRNRAP.

The CDR3 is CASSYQYGTEAFF. In DNA form, the CDR3 reads TGTGCCAGCAGTTACCAATACGGCACTGAAGCTTTCTTT. The chain carries TRBV6-2 or TRBV6-3 and TRBJ1-1, with no clear D. CDR3 length: 13 amino acids. The germline CDR1 and CDR2 sequences are MNHEY and SVGEGT. V was clipped by 2 bases and J by 4 bases, with 8 bases between them.

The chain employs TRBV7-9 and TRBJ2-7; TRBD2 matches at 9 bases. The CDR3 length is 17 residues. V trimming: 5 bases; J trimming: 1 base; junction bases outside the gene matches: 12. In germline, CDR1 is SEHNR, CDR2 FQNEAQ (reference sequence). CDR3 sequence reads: CASSPNLRLAESYEQYF. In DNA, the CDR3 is TGTGCCAGCAGCCCTAACCTTCGACTAGCGGAGTCCTACGAGCAGTACTTC.

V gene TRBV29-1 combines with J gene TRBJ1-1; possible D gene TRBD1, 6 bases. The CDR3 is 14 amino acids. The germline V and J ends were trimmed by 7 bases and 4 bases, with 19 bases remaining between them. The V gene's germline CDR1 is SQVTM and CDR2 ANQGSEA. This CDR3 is CSGDNGGPGTEAFF. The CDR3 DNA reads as TGCAGCGGCGATAATGGGGGGCCGGGCACTGAAGCTTTCTTT.

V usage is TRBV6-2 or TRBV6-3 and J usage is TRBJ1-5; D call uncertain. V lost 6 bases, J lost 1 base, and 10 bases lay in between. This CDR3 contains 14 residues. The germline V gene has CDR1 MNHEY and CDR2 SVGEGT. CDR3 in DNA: TGTGCCAGCAGGAGGGCAGCAAGCAATCAGCCCCAGCATTTT. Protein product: CASRRAASNQPQHF.

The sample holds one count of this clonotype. This chain's CDR3 is CASSLSQTGIPGYTF. Here the CDR3 DNA reads TGCGCCAGCAGCTTGTCTCAAACAGGAATCCCTGGCTACACCTTC. The chain is built from TRBV5-1 and TRBJ1-2, with D possibly matching TRBD1 (5 bases). The V and J ends lost 1 base and 7 bases respectively, with 17 bases between them. This CDR3 is 15 amino acids long. Germline V lookup: CDR1 SGHRS, CDR2 YFSETQ.